The 28 T cell receptor beta chains listed next were all sequenced from one sample in a study of blood T cell repertoires in COVID-19 (dated by TCRdb to 2018 to 2020). Library preparation used the immunoSEQ multiplex PCR assay. In its TCRdb copy, this immuneACCESS table keeps in-frame sequences only and misses some clones. Where compared with another copy, unresolved V genes explain less than half of these, and the others have no known cause. Across this sample there are 150,000 to 200,000 clones, with 80% to 90% seen only once. The top ten clones comprise approximately 18% of the sample. Sample: peripheral blood. The receptors derive from a woman older than 75 with acute or convalescent COVID-19.

The gene calls are TRBV12-3 or TRBV12-4 and TRBJ2-3, with unresolved D. The CDR3 is 12 amino acids. With 5 bases removed from V and 3 bases from J, the gap between germline ends came to 6 bases. In DNA form, the CDR3 reads TGTGCCAGCAGTCCTTTTACAGATACGCAGTATTTT. This translates into CASSPFTDTQYF.

The chain couples TRBV4-3 to TRBJ2-1; D is uncertain. Deletions cut 0 bases from V and 5 bases from J, with 14 bases between. Looked up from germline, CDR1 is LGHNA and CDR2 is YSLEER. The CDR3 loop spans 16 amino acids. The CDR3: CASSQEGLGADNEQFF. The CDR3 region has the DNA TGCGCCAGCAGCCAAGAAGGCCTCGGAGCAGACAATGAGCAGTTCTTC.

The chain recombines TRBV2 with TRBJ1-2, with D possibly being TRBD1 (6 bases). Trimming took 0 bases from V and 9 from J, leaving 14 bases between them. The CDR3 is 14 amino acids. Germline lookup yields CDR1 SNHLY and CDR2 FYNNEI. The DNA of the CDR3 is TGTGCCAGCAGTGAAGCGCTTCAGGGGTTTAGCTACACCTTC. The encoded protein is CASSEALQGFSYTF. Combining the CDR3 with reference TRBV2 and TRBJ1-2 gives the whole variable domain EPEVTQTPSHQVTQMGQEVILRCVPISNHLYFYWYRQILGQKVEFLVSFYNNEISEKSEIFDDQFSVERPDGSNFTLKIRSTKLEDSAMYFCASSEALQGFSYTFGSGTRLTVV.

V is TRBV9 and J is TRBJ2-7; 12 nucleotides agree with TRBD2. Trimming at V came to 3 bases and at J to 6 bases, leaving 7 bases not matched to a gene. CDR3 length: 15 amino acids. Germline V gives CDR1 SGDLS, CDR2 YYNGEE. Written as DNA, the CDR3 is TGTGCCAGCAGCGCCTGGACTAGCGGGGAGACCGAGCAGTACTTC. Its translation: CASSAWTSGETEQYF.

V is TRBV6-6 and J is TRBJ1-1; D unresolved. Trimming took off 2 bases at V and 7 bases at J, with 11 bases between the two ends. CDR3 length: 13 amino acids. The germline CDR1 and CDR2 sequences are MNHNY and SVGAGI (reference sequence). CDR3 nucleotides: TGTGCCAGCAGTTACACGGGGAACCATGAAGCTTTCTTT. This sequence encodes CASSYTGNHEAFF.

The chain carries TRBV5-1 and TRBJ2-7; TRBD2 matches 7 bases. V shed 4 bases and J 4 bases; nucleotides not matched to a gene: 5. Germline V gives CDR1 SGHRS, CDR2 YFSETQ. This CDR3 is built from 13 residues. The CDR3 here is CASSPAGTYEQYF. CDR3 nucleotide sequence: TGCGCCAGCAGCCCAGCGGGGACTTACGAGCAGTACTTC.

This rearrangement joins TRBV10-3 to TRBJ2-7; 7 bases agree with TRBD1. J was trimmed by 12 bases and V by 4 bases; bases with no gene match: 12. The CDR3 has 13 amino acids. The germline CDR1 and CDR2 sequences are ENHRY and SYGVKD. Here the CDR3 reads CAISVGIGQDAYF. The CDR3, as DNA: TGTGCCATCAGTGTCGGTATTGGACAGGACGCGTACTTC.

The chain joins TRBV21-1 to TRBJ1-6; the table's D gene call, TRBD1, was not cross checked with the DNA. TRBV21-1 is reported as a pseudogene. The CDR3 loop spans 14 amino acids. The CDR3 DNA sequence: TGTGCCAGCAGCACCCAGGGGGGAAATTCACCCCTCCACTTT. It codes for CASSTQGGNSPLHF.

The chain carries TRBV7-9 and TRBJ1-2; weak D call: TRBD1 (6 bases). CDR1 is SEHNR, CDR2 FQNEAQ, per germline (reference sequence). V dropped 0 bases and J dropped 8 bases, with 13 bases sitting between them. The CDR3 runs 14 residues. The CDR3 protein is CASSLAQQGVGYTF. The CDR3 bases are TGTGCCAGCAGCTTAGCGCAACAGGGCGTGGGCTACACCTTC.

The chain uses TRBV29-1 and TRBJ1-1; maybe TRBD1 (6 bases). The CDR3 is made up of 12 amino acids. Germline V lookup: CDR1 SQVTM, CDR2 ANQGSEA. V lost 6 bases, J lost 3 bases, and 11 bases lay in between. CDR3 amino acids: CSVTGTHTEAFF. CDR3 in DNA: TGCAGCGTCACCGGGACACACACTGAAGCTTTCTTT.

V and J are TRBV18 and TRBJ2-1; 7 nucleotides align to TRBD1. The germline CDR1 and CDR2 sequences are KGHSH and LQKENI. This CDR3 contains 15 residues. Germline trimming cut 0 bases from V and 2 bases from J; bases unmatched to any gene: 1. The CDR3, as DNA: TGTGCCAGCTCACCACCGGACAGGACCTACAATGAGCAGTTCTTC. Translation: CASSPPDRTYNEQFF.

This clone occurred once. V gene TRBV19 combines with J gene TRBJ1-1; D call uncertain. Deletions cut 5 bases from V and 3 bases from J, with 16 bases between. Germline V gene sequence: CDR1 LNHDA, CDR2 SQIVND (reference sequence). The CDR3 has 15 amino acids. The chain's CDR3 is CASSVYARRDTEAFF. CDR3 DNA sequence: TGTGCCAGTAGTGTTTACGCAAGGAGGGACACTGAAGCTTTCTTT. Full variable domain (missing parts from reference TRBV19 and TRBJ1-1): DGGITQSPKYLFRKEGQNVTLSCEQNLNHDAMYWYRQDPGQGLRLIYYSQIVNDFQKGDIAEGYSVSREKKESFPLTVTSAQKNPTAFYLCASSVYARRDTEAFFGQGTRLTVV.

The rearrangement joins TRBV5-1 to TRBJ2-5; TRBD1 matches at 9 bases. The J segment lost 11 bases and the V segment lost 4 bases, leaving 15 bases of the junction unmatched. This CDR3 comprises 15 residues. Germline V gene lookup returns CDR1 SGHRS and CDR2 YFSETQ. The CDR3, as DNA: TGCGCCAGCAGCGGTCAGGACAGGGGCGTCGATGGTCAGTACTTC. This gives the protein CASSGQDRGVDGQYF.

The J gene is TRBJ2-2, the V gene TRBV10-3, with D possibly matching TRBD1 (6 bases). This CDR3 is built from 15 residues. V shed 5 bases and J shed 6 bases, with 16 bases lying between them. Germline loops: CDR1 ENHRY, CDR2 SYGVKD. This CDR3 reads CAISPQGAVSGELFF. The DNA of the CDR3 is TGTGCCATCAGTCCACAGGGAGCGGTGTCCGGGGAGCTGTTTTTT.

This chain links TRBV6-6 with TRBJ2-5; no reliable D call. Germline loops: CDR1 MNHNY, CDR2 SVGAGI (reference sequence). This CDR3 is 13 amino acids long. V was pared by 2 bases and J by 4 bases, with 8 bases between. The CDR3 here is CASSYRLPETQYF. CDR3 nucleotides: TGTGCCAGCAGTTACAGACTGCCAGAGACCCAGTACTTC.

The gene calls are TRBV27 and TRBJ1-5; D is undetermined. Per the germline V gene, CDR1 is MNHEY and CDR2 is SMNVEV (reference sequence). V was clipped by 3 bases and J by 1 base, with 7 bases between them. This CDR3 region has 14 residues. CDR3: CASSFGQSNQPQHF. The CDR3 bases are TGTGCCAGCAGTTTTGGCCAGAGCAATCAGCCCCAGCATTTT.

This clone was seen just once. V is TRBV4-2 and J is TRBJ2-3; 10 positions agree with TRBD1. CDR3 length: 16 amino acids. V lost 0 bases, J lost 5 bases, and 5 bases stayed unmatched. Per germline, CDR1 LGHNA and CDR2 YNFKEQ. CDR3 nucleotides: TGTGCCAGCAGCCAAGATCCAGGACAGGGGGGAGATACGCAGTATTTT. Amino acids: CASSQDPGQGGDTQYF.

This clone showed up just a few times. The chain employs TRBV5-6 and TRBJ1-2; TRBD1 agrees at 9 bases. Germline V gene lookup returns CDR1 SGHDT and CDR2 YYEEEE. Germline trimming cut 4 bases from V and 7 bases from J; bases unmatched to any gene: 8. This CDR3 is built from 14 residues. The CDR3: CASSTWTGESGYTF. CDR3 DNA: TGTGCCAGCAGCACGTGGACAGGGGAGTCTGGCTACACCTTC.

The chain employs TRBV15 and TRBJ2-1, with D hard to call. The V end was cut by 0 bases, the J end by 5 bases, with 11 bases between. There are 15 residues in the CDR3. In germline, CDR1 is LNHNV, CDR2 YYDKDF (reference sequence). CDR3 nucleotides: TGTGCCACCAGCAGAGATCCTAACAGAAACAATGAGCAGTTCTTC. This codes for CATSRDPNRNNEQFF.

The rearrangement uses TRBV4-1 and TRBJ1-1, with D tentatively TRBD1 (6 bases). Looked up from germline, CDR1 is MGHRA and CDR2 is YSYEKL. This CDR3 is built from 15 residues. Trimming removed 0 bases from V and 2 bases from J, with 10 bases in between. The CDR3 loop reads CASSQDSTGNTEAFF. The CDR3 DNA sequence: TGCGCCAGCAGCCAAGATTCGACAGGTAACACTGAAGCTTTCTTT.

This chain connects TRBV7-9 to TRBJ2-1; a possible D gene is TRBD2 (6 bases). In germline, CDR1 is SEHNR, CDR2 FQNEAQ (reference sequence). The ends were cut back, 0 bases at V and 5 bases at J, with 11 bases in the middle. CDR3 size: 15 residues. This CDR3 reads CASSLAGRENNEQFF. For the CDR3, the DNA is TGTGCCAGCAGCTTAGCGGGGCGGGAAAACAATGAGCAGTTCTTC.

This clone was seen a few times. The chain recombines TRBV11-2 with TRBJ1-6; D is possibly TRBD1 (6 bases). Between the trimmed V and J ends, which lost 0 bases and 10 bases, there was a span of 13 bases. Germline V gene data show CDR1 as SGHAT and CDR2 as FQNNGV. This CDR3 region has 15 residues. The CDR3 coding sequence is TGTGCCAGCAGCTTAGAGTCAGGGGCAACGTCACCCCTCCACTTT. This translates into CASSLESGATSPLHF.

Remarks on this clone: A read error may account for a junction end that differs from germline. This chain links TRBV7-7 with TRBJ2-3, with 12 bases fitting TRBD2. The CDR3 is 21 amino acids. Germline values: CDR1 SSHAT, CDR2 FNYEAQ (reference sequence). The CDR3 here is CASSLEVPWPSGGEHTDTQYF. The DNA of the CDR3 is TGTGCTAGCAGCTTAGAAGTCCCATGGCCTAGCGGGGGGGAACACACAGATACGCAGTATTTT.

The genes are TRBV6-1 and TRBJ1-2, with D perhaps TRBD1 (5 bases). CDR1 MNHNS and CDR2 SASEGT come from the germline V gene. The CDR3 covers 19 residues. Trimming took 2 bases from V and 8 from J, leaving 30 bases between them. CDR3 protein: CASSEWGLIRQTRPDGYTF. The CDR3 DNA reads as TGTGCCAGCAGTGAATGGGGATTGATTCGACAGACCCGCCCAGACGGCTACACCTTC.

In DNA form, the CDR3 reads TGTGCCTGGAGCTCCGGGACAGGGGAAAACCAGCCCCAGCATTTT. Its translation is CAWSSGTGENQPQHF. This chain links TRBV30 with TRBJ1-5; 10 bases match TRBD1. The ends lost 3 bases at V and 7 bases at J; junction bases unmatched: 9. Germline CDR1 GTSNPN, CDR2 SVGIG (reference sequence). The CDR3 runs to 15 residues.

The V call is TRBV5-1, the J call TRBJ2-5; D might be TRBD2 (5 bases). The ends were cut back, 4 bases at V and 2 bases at J, with 21 bases in the middle. CDR1 SGHRS and CDR2 YFSETQ come from the germline V gene. This CDR3 is built from 17 residues. The CDR3 here is CASSPPGIRMGQETQYF. CDR3 DNA: TGCGCCAGCAGCCCCCCCGGGATCCGGATGGGGCAAGAGACCCAGTACTTC.

CDR3 bases: TGTGACGCGAGAAATGAGCAGTTCTTC. Translated: CDARNEQFF. This chain uses TRBV6-1 with TRBJ2-1; no clear D gene. This CDR3 is built from 9 residues. Looked up from germline, CDR1 is MNHNS and CDR2 is SASEGT.

This clone was observed a handful of times. V is TRBV15 and J is TRBJ1-2; D is ambiguous. The CDR3 consists of 15 residues. With 0 bases removed from V and 7 bases from J, the gap between germline ends came to 15 bases. Germline values: CDR1 LNHNV, CDR2 YYDKDF (reference sequence). The CDR3 loop is CATSRDRVAMAGYTF. As DNA, the CDR3 is TGTGCCACCAGCAGAGATCGGGTGGCTATGGCTGGCTACACCTTC.